A selection of T cell receptor beta chains follows, all from one sample in a study of blood T cell repertoires in COVID-19. Clones were read by immunoSEQ multiplex PCR, and TCRdb kept only the in-frame ones, dropping some. Among about 200,000 clones listed, 86% were seen once. The sequenced sample consisted of peripheral blood. All receptors derive from a woman in her forties or fifties with COVID-19, enrolled during active disease. The CDR3 runs from the conserved cysteine through the conserved F or W. Fields, in order: clone size, V gene, D gene, J gene, CDR3 DNA, CDR3 protein. A D gene is named only where the DNA matches it firmly. Some rows mark clone size as missing; the rest say once, few, many or name a class of expanded clone.

clone size: once
V gene: TRBV5-1
D gene: -
J gene: TRBJ2-3
CDR3 DNA: TGCGCCAGCAGCTGGGGCGGCACAGATACGCAGTATTTT
CDR3 protein: CASSWGGTDTQYF

clone size: -
V gene: TRBV12-3/TRBV12-4
D gene: -
J gene: TRBJ1-2
CDR3 DNA: TGTGCCAGCAGTTTAGAGGCAGGTGGCTACACCTTC
CDR3 protein: CASSLEAGGYTF

clone size: -
V gene: TRBV13
D gene: TRBD1
J gene: TRBJ1-2
CDR3 DNA: TGTGCCAGCACTAGACAGGGGGCTATTTATGGCTACACCTTC
CDR3 protein: CASTRQGAIYGYTF

clone size: few
V gene: TRBV29-1
D gene: TRBD1
J gene: TRBJ1-2
CDR3 DNA: TGCAGCGTTGAGGAGGGACAGTTCTATGGCTACACCTTC
CDR3 protein: CSVEEGQFYGYTF

clone size: -
V gene: TRBV27
D gene: -
J gene: TRBJ1-1
CDR3 DNA: TGTGCCAGCAGTTTCACCTCCAGCACTGAAGCTTTCTTT
CDR3 protein: CASSFTSSTEAFF

clone size: -
V gene: TRBV6-5
D gene: -
J gene: TRBJ1-5
CDR3 DNA: TGTGCCACCAGGGAGAACGGTAGCAATCAGCCCCAGCATTTT
CDR3 protein: CATRENGSNQPQHF

clone size: -
V gene: TRBV6-2/TRBV6-3
D gene: -
J gene: TRBJ1-1
CDR3 DNA: TGTGCCAGCAGCCGGGGGGCTGAAGCTTTCTTT
CDR3 protein: CASSRGAEAFF

clone size: once
V gene: TRBV5-6
D gene: -
J gene: TRBJ1-2
CDR3 DNA: TGTGCCAGCAGCCTGGACGGACAGCTTAACTATGGCTACACCTTC
CDR3 protein: CASSLDGQLNYGYTF

clone size: -
V gene: TRBV27
D gene: -
J gene: TRBJ2-5
CDR3 DNA: TGTGCCAGCAGTTCGGCTATTCGCGGAGGGACCCAGTACTTC
CDR3 protein: CASSSAIRGGTQYF

clone size: -
V gene: TRBV27
D gene: -
J gene: TRBJ2-7
CDR3 DNA: TGTGCCAGCAGCCCAGCTGGGAGCTCCTACGAGCAGTACTTC
CDR3 protein: CASSPAGSSYEQYF

clone size: -
V gene: TRBV7-9
D gene: -
J gene: TRBJ2-7
CDR3 DNA: TGTGCCAGCAGCCCCGTGGGGGGTTTCAGCTCCTACGAGCAGTACTTC
CDR3 protein: CASSPVGGFSSYEQYF

clone size: -
V gene: TRBV30
D gene: TRBD1
J gene: TRBJ1-6
CDR3 DNA: TGTGCCTGGAATAGTCTCGGGACAGGATATGCACCCCTCCACTTT
CDR3 protein: CAWNSLGTGYAPLHF

clone size: -
V gene: TRBV3-1/TRBV3-2
D gene: -
J gene: TRBJ1-2
CDR3 DNA: TGTGCCAGCAGCCAAGATGTGGGGGCGCCTGGCTACACCTTC
CDR3 protein: CASSQDVGAPGYTF

clone size: -
V gene: TRBV19
D gene: -
J gene: TRBJ2-3
CDR3 DNA: TGTGCCACTAGGGACCAAGGCGGGCCTGGCACAGATACGCAGTATTTT
CDR3 protein: CATRDQGGPGTDTQYF

clone size: -
V gene: TRBV4-1
D gene: TRBD1
J gene: TRBJ2-1
CDR3 DNA: TGCGCCAGTTCCGGGACAGGGTCCAATGAGCAGTTCTTC
CDR3 protein: CASSGTGSNEQFF